Following are 16 T cell receptor beta chains from one sample sequenced in a study of blood T cell repertoires in COVID-19. Method: immunoSEQ multiplex PCR; TCRdb's copy keeps in-frame clones and lacks some. The data contain over 60,000 clones, nearly 90% of them seen just once; the ten biggest clones take up around 4.9%. Sequenced: peripheral blood. Receptors originate from a woman aged 45 to 65 with active COVID-19.

V is TRBV7-9 and J is TRBJ2-7, with 9 bases aligning to TRBD1. V gave up 3 bases and J gave up 0 bases; unmatched junction bases: 9. The CDR3 spans 17 residues. CDR1 SEHNR and CDR2 FQNEAQ come from the germline V gene (reference sequence). The CDR3 here is CASSFVGTGMSSYEQYF. The CDR3 DNA is TGTGCCAGCAGCTTTGTCGGGACAGGGATGTCCTCCTACGAGCAGTACTTC.

The chain couples TRBV11-3 to TRBJ2-3; 12 bases line up with TRBD2. CDR3 length: 15 residues. With V trimmed by 5 bases and J by 5 bases, 5 bases remained unmatched. Germline V gives CDR1 SGHNT, CDR2 YENEEA. CDR3 in amino acids: CASSTGLAGLDTQYF. In DNA form, the CDR3 reads TGTGCCAGCAGCACTGGACTAGCGGGACTAGATACGCAGTATTTT.

The gene calls are TRBV30 and TRBJ1-5; 9 bases match TRBD1. With V trimmed by 4 bases and J by 2 bases, 21 bases remained unmatched. There are 20 residues in the CDR3. The germline CDR1 and CDR2 sequences are GTSNPN and SVGIG (reference sequence). The CDR3 spells CAWIQTPGQGHLLGNQPQHF. The CDR3 bases are TGTGCCTGGATTCAAACCCCGGGACAGGGCCACCTTTTGGGCAATCAGCCCCAGCATTTT.

This sequence joins TRBV7-8 and TRBJ2-5, with 9 bases that match TRBD2. CDR3 length: 16 residues. Germline loops: CDR1 SGHVS, CDR2 FQNEAQ. Trimming at V came to 2 bases and at J to 4 bases, leaving 8 bases not matched to a gene. The CDR3 sequence is CASSLRASGAGETQYF. The CDR3, as DNA: TGTGCCAGCAGCTTAAGGGCTAGCGGGGCGGGAGAGACCCAGTACTTC.

The rearrangement joins TRBV10-3 to TRBJ2-7; 10 bases map to TRBD1. J was trimmed by 5 bases and V by 3 bases; bases with no gene match: 7. CDR3 length equals 15 residues. Germline assignment: CDR1 ENHRY and CDR2 SYGVKD. The DNA for the CDR3 is TGTGCCATCAGTGACCCACCGACAGGGGGCCACGAGCAGTACTTC. Amino acid sequence: CAISDPPTGGHEQYF.

V usage is TRBV28 and J usage is TRBJ2-7; perhaps TRBD1 as D (6 bases). Germline V gives CDR1 MDHEN, CDR2 SYDVKM. This CDR3 contains 14 residues. With 1 base removed from V and 5 bases from J, the gap between germline ends came to 12 bases. The CDR3 DNA follows: TGTGCCAGCAGTTTATCTATGGGGGCCCACGAGCAGTACTTC. Protein: CASSLSMGAHEQYF.

This chain connects TRBV19 to TRBJ2-7, with a weak D call TRBD1 (5 bases). Per germline, CDR1 LNHDA and CDR2 SQIVND (reference sequence). The CDR3 contains 16 residues. Trimming took off 3 bases at V and 6 bases at J, with 21 bases between the two ends. The CDR3 reads CASSMGPQGVGGEQYF. The CDR3 region has the DNA TGTGCCAGTAGTATGGGGCCGCAGGGTGTGGGCGGCGAGCAGTACTTC.

The chain is built from TRBV9 and TRBJ1-4, with D possibly being TRBD1 (5 bases). The CDR3 spans 17 residues. Germline assignment: CDR1 SGDLS and CDR2 YYNGEE. Trimming pared 0 bases from V and 0 bases from J, leaving 12 bases between. Here the CDR3 reads CASSVAGGPTTNEKLFF. The CDR3 DNA is TGTGCCAGCAGCGTAGCCGGGGGACCTACAACTAATGAAAAACTGTTTTTT.

This chain connects TRBV5-1 to TRBJ1-2; tentative D call: TRBD1 (5 bases). Per the germline V gene, CDR1 is SGHRS and CDR2 is YFSETQ. Trimming left V 4 bases short and J 0 bases short, with 10 bases between. This CDR3 is 14 amino acids long. CDR3 loop: CASSPQDTNYGYTF. CDR3 nucleotides: TGCGCCAGCAGCCCGCAGGACACTAACTATGGCTACACCTTC.

The chain joins TRBV10-3 to TRBJ2-3, with 14 bases that match TRBD2. CDR1 ENHRY and CDR2 SYGVKD come from the germline V gene. V was clipped by 2 bases and J by 4 bases; unmatched bases: 2. The CDR3 spans 16 residues. The CDR3 DNA follows: TGTGCCATCAGTGAGGGGACTAGCGGGAGTCCAGATACGCAGTATTTT. It yields the protein CAISEGTSGSPDTQYF.

J is TRBJ1-1 and V is TRBV7-9, with a tentative D call TRBD1 (6 bases). With 0 bases removed from V and 4 bases from J, the gap between germline ends came to 9 bases. Germline CDR1 reads SEHNR; CDR2 reads FQNEAQ (reference sequence). This CDR3 region has 14 residues. The chain's CDR3 is CASSLAQGSTEAFF. CDR3 nucleotide sequence: TGTGCCAGCAGCTTAGCGCAGGGGTCCACTGAAGCTTTCTTT.

In this sample, this clone turned up a few times. The rearrangement uses TRBV12-5 and TRBJ2-1; weak D call: TRBD1 (6 bases). Trimming cost V 1 base and J 0 bases, with 16 bases left between them. The V gene's germline CDR1 is LGHNT and CDR2 FRNRAP. CDR3 length: 18 amino acids. The CDR3: CASGLEKGQASSYNEQFF. The CDR3 DNA reads TGTGCTAGTGGTTTGGAGAAGGGACAAGCGAGCTCCTACAATGAGCAGTTCTTC.

V usage is TRBV10-2 and J usage is TRBJ2-7; 9 nucleotides align to TRBD2. Trimming at V came to 6 bases and at J to 3 bases, leaving 6 bases not matched to a gene. This CDR3 region has 14 residues. Germline CDR1 is WSHSY and CDR2 is SAAADI. CDR3 sequence reads: CASRLAGANYEQYF. The CDR3 DNA follows: TGCGCCAGCAGGTTAGCGGGAGCTAACTACGAGCAGTACTTC.

V is TRBV7-3 and J is TRBJ1-1; D may be TRBD1 (6 bases). V gave up 5 bases and J gave up 11 bases, with 18 bases separating them. Germline CDR1 reads SGHTA; CDR2 reads FQGTGA. CDR3 length equals 13 residues. This chain's CDR3 is CASSPQQGSGAFF. The DNA of the CDR3 is TGTGCCAGCAGCCCCCAACAGGGTTCGGGCGCTTTCTTT.

The chain employs TRBV27 and TRBJ1-2, with a possible D match to TRBD1 (5 bases). This CDR3 is 14 amino acids long. Germline CDR1 and CDR2: MNHEY and SMNVEV (reference sequence). V was trimmed by 7 bases and J by 8 bases, leaving 20 bases between them. The CDR3 loop is CASTVQVGKGGYTF. In DNA, the CDR3 is TGTGCCAGCACGGTACAGGTGGGGAAGGGCGGCTACACCTTC.

The V gene is TRBV5-4, the J gene TRBJ2-1, with 13 bases identical to TRBD2. Germline assignment: CDR1 SGHNT and CDR2 YYREEE (reference sequence). CDR3 length equals 17 residues. V lost 0 bases, J lost 7 bases, and 7 bases stayed unmatched. Here the CDR3 DNA reads TGTGCCAGCAGCTTGGAGCTACTAGCGGGAGGGCTGAATGAGCAGTTCTTC. Its translation: CASSLELLAGGLNEQFF.